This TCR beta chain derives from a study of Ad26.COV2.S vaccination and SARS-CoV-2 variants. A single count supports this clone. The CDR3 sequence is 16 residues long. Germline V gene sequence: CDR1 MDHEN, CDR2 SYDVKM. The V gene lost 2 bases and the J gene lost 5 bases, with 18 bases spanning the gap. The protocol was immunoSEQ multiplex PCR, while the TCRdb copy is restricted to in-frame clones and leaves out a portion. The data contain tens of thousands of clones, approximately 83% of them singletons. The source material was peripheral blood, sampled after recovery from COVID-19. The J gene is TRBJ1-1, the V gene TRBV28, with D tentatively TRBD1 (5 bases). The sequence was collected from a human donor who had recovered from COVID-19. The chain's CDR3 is CASSLRGTIVGTEAFF. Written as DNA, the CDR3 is TGTGCCAGCAGTTTACGAGGGACGATAGTGGGAACTGAAGCTTTCTTT.